These 28 T cell receptor beta chains originate from one sample sequenced in a study of graft-versus-host responses after intestinal transplantation. Around 200,000 CFSE-labeled responder cells were plated with around 200,000 irradiated, violet-dye-labeled stimulator cells. Method: immunoSEQ multiplex PCR; TCRdb's copy keeps in-frame clones and lacks some. The top ten clones hold around 29% of a sample with 5,500 to 6,000 clones, approximately 31% of them seen once. Sample: alloreactive CD8+ T cells from a mixed lymphocyte reaction culture, taken before intestinal transplant. Subset described: CFSE-low proliferating T cells sorted from approximately 6-day pre-transplant mixed lymphocyte reaction (GvH or HvG direction). The receptors stem from a human patient who received an intestinal transplant.

The chain links TRBV4-1 to TRBJ2-4, with 9 bases lining up with TRBD1. From germline, CDR1 is MGHRA and CDR2 YSYEKL. The CDR3 length is 15 residues. With V trimmed by 1 base and J by 4 bases, 2 bases remained unmatched. The CDR3 DNA is TGCGCCAGCAGCCAAGCGGGGACAGGGAAAAACATTCAGTACTTC. This gives the protein CASSQAGTGKNIQYF.

In nucleotides, the CDR3 is TGTGCCAGCAGCCCCAGGGCGTTCTTAGAGACCCAGTACTTC. This sequence encodes CASSPRAFLETQYF. The J gene is TRBJ2-5, the V gene TRBV7-8, with D possibly being TRBD1 (5 bases). Trimming removed 5 bases from V and 4 bases from J, with 14 bases in between. CDR1 SGHVS and CDR2 FQNEAQ come from the germline V gene. The CDR3 runs 14 residues.

CDR3 in amino acids: CASSPWGLDEQYF. The CDR3 nucleotides read TGTGCCAGCAGCCCTTGGGGGCTTGACGAGCAGTACTTC. V is TRBV28 and J is TRBJ2-7; maybe TRBD1 (6 bases). Trimming pared 6 bases from V and 5 bases from J, leaving 14 bases between. Germline CDR1 reads MDHEN; CDR2 reads SYDVKM. The CDR3 totals 13 residues.

This clone was found a few times. The chain combines TRBV28 with TRBJ2-7, with D possibly being TRBD1 (5 bases). Germline V gives CDR1 MDHEN, CDR2 SYDVKM. Trimming took 3 bases from V and 5 from J, leaving 8 bases between them. The CDR3 spans 12 residues. CDR3 protein: CASSFRRDEQYF. In nucleotides, the CDR3 is TGTGCCAGCAGTTTCCGCAGGGACGAGCAGTACTTC.

This clone was recorded a few times. The chain employs TRBV2 and TRBJ2-5, with 8 bases lining up with TRBD1. Losses at the gene ends were 6 bases for V and 1 base for J; bases not matched to a gene: 4. The CDR3 loop spans 14 amino acids. CDR1 is SNHLY, CDR2 FYNNEI, per germline. CDR3 DNA: TGTGCCAGCAGGGGGACAGGAGCCCAAGAGACCCAGTACTTC. This translates into CASRGTGAQETQYF.

This clone was seen only a few times. The V and J genes are TRBV27 and TRBJ1-6; D gene unclear. Trimming removed 3 bases at V and 8 bases at J, with 8 bases between. Germline CDR1 and CDR2: MNHEY and SMNVEV (reference sequence). The CDR3 runs 13 residues. The CDR3 here is CASSFSLDSPLHF. CDR3 in DNA: TGTGCCAGCAGTTTCAGCCTAGATTCACCCCTCCACTTT.

This clone was counted only a few times. The rearrangement joins TRBV4-3 to TRBJ1-5; D is ambiguous. V was cut by 3 bases and J by 0 bases, with 12 bases left in between. There are 16 residues in the CDR3. The germline V gene has CDR1 LGHNA and CDR2 YSLEER. CDR3 amino acids: CASSQEPGFSNQPQHF. The CDR3 DNA sequence: TGCGCCAGCAGCCAGGAGCCGGGATTTAGCAATCAGCCCCAGCATTTT.

V usage is TRBV4-1 and J usage is TRBJ2-1, with D perhaps TRBD2 (6 bases). V lost 4 bases to trimming and J lost 5 bases, with 18 bases between them. Germline V lookup: CDR1 MGHRA, CDR2 YSYEKL. The CDR3 extends over 16 amino acids. CDR3 protein: CASSLYTGGTHNEQFF. As DNA, the CDR3 is TGCGCCAGCAGCCTTTATACTGGCGGGACCCACAATGAGCAGTTCTTC.

Only a few counts were recorded for this clone. This chain uses TRBV2 with TRBJ1-5, with D uncertain. The CDR3 is made up of 14 amino acids. Germline V gene data show CDR1 as SNHLY and CDR2 as FYNNEI. V lost 4 bases to trimming and J lost 2 bases, with 9 bases between them. The CDR3 sequence: CASSARRRNQPQHF. As DNA, the CDR3 is TGTGCCAGCAGTGCTAGGCGACGCAATCAGCCCCAGCATTTT.

This sequence joins TRBV16 and TRBJ2-1; D call uncertain. Per germline, CDR1 KGHSY and CDR2 FQNENV. V lost 0 bases and J lost 5, with 8 bases in between. This CDR3 comprises 14 residues. CDR3 coding DNA: TGTGCCAGCAGCCAATCGGTCTACCACAATGAGCAGTTCTTC. Amino acids: CASSQSVYHNEQFF.

This clone came up a few times. V is TRBV7-9 and J is TRBJ2-7, with 8 bases identical to TRBD1. The junction had 5 bases not matched to a gene; V was cut back by 4 bases and J by 3 bases. Germline V gene sequence: CDR1 SEHNR, CDR2 FQNEAQ (reference sequence). The CDR3 has 14 residues. As DNA, the CDR3 is TGTGCCAGCAGCTCGGACAGGGTACACTACGAGCAGTACTTC. Its protein is CASSSDRVHYEQYF.

This clone is labeled as medium-sized. In nucleotides, the CDR3 is TGTGCCAGCAGACCGGGACAGGGTCGGGAAAAACTGTTTTTT. It translates to CASRPGQGREKLFF. The chain employs TRBV28 and TRBJ1-4; TRBD1 aligns across 9 bases. Per the germline V gene, CDR1 is MDHEN and CDR2 is SYDVKM. The CDR3 extends over 14 amino acids. The J segment lost 8 bases and the V segment lost 6 bases, leaving 7 bases of the junction unmatched.

This clone is labeled as medium-sized. The chain couples TRBV4-1 to TRBJ2-1; 9 nucleotides align to TRBD2. The germline gives CDR1 MGHRA, CDR2 YSYEKL. The junction had 9 bases not matched to a gene; V was cut back by 4 bases and J by 5 bases. This CDR3 comprises 16 residues. This CDR3 is CASSRTGLANNNEQFF. CDR3 sequence (DNA): TGCGCCAGCAGCCGAACTGGACTAGCGAACAACAATGAGCAGTTCTTC.

The rearrangement joins TRBV4-1 to TRBJ2-7; D is perhaps TRBD1 (5 bases). Germline CDR1 MGHRA, CDR2 YSYEKL. V was trimmed by 0 bases and J by 4 bases, leaving 16 bases between them. This CDR3 has 16 amino acids. The CDR3 nucleotides are TGCGCCAGCAGCCAAGATAACAGCAGGGCCGGTTACGAGCAGTACTTC. Protein product: CASSQDNSRAGYEQYF.

This clone came up a few times. The CDR3 DNA sequence: TGTGCCAGCAGCTTAGGAAAGACGGGACTAAGCACAGATACGCAGTATTTT. Amino acid sequence: CASSLGKTGLSTDTQYF. The chain carries TRBV11-2 and TRBJ2-3; 7 bases map to TRBD2. CDR1 is SGHAT and CDR2 is FQNNGV in the germline V gene. The junction had 7 bases not matched to a gene; V was cut back by 1 base and J by 0 bases. This CDR3 region has 17 residues.

Only a few counts were recorded for this clone. V usage is TRBV27 and J usage is TRBJ2-7; 14 nucleotides line up with TRBD2. V trimming: 3 bases; J trimming: 7 bases; junction bases outside the gene matches: 2. Germline CDR1 and CDR2: MNHEY and SMNVEV (reference sequence). This CDR3 has 14 amino acids. The CDR3 loop is CASSLTSGRGEQYF. CDR3 nucleotides: TGTGCCAGCAGTTTGACTAGCGGGAGGGGTGAGCAGTACTTC.

The rearrangement uses TRBV5-4 and TRBJ2-5, with 9 bases that match TRBD2. The germline V gene has CDR1 SGHNT and CDR2 YYREEE (reference sequence). The CDR3 runs to 15 residues. V lost 4 bases and J lost 0; bases outside the gene matches: 4. The CDR3 is CASSQVAGDQETQYF. Written as DNA, the CDR3 is TGTGCCAGCAGCCAGGTAGCGGGGGACCAAGAGACCCAGTACTTC.

This clone was detected only a few times. This chain uses TRBV2 with TRBJ2-3; 8 nucleotides match TRBD2. Per germline, CDR1 SNHLY and CDR2 FYNNEI. The V and J ends lost 5 bases and 0 bases, in that order; junction bases with no gene match: 7. This CDR3 is 16 amino acids long. CDR3 protein: CASSPQRGISTDTQYF. CDR3 in DNA: TGTGCCAGCAGTCCGCAGCGGGGGATTAGCACAGATACGCAGTATTTT.

This clone ranks as medium-sized. The chain's CDR3 is CASSPPGGDEKLFF. The CDR3 DNA is TGTGCCAGCTCACCACCGGGGGGGGACGAAAAACTGTTTTTT. The chain combines TRBV18 with TRBJ1-4, with a possible D match to TRBD1 (5 bases). The germline V and J ends were trimmed by 0 bases and 8 bases, with 10 bases remaining between them. This CDR3 has 14 residues. Germline V gene sequence: CDR1 KGHSH, CDR2 LQKENI.

This chain uses TRBV4-1 with TRBJ1-1; tentatively, D is TRBD1 (5 bases). The CDR3 is 15 residues long. Trimming shortened V by 2 bases and J by 0 bases, and 10 bases separated the two germline ends. In germline, CDR1 is MGHRA, CDR2 YSYEKL. The CDR3 region is CASSQWEGMNTEAFF. The CDR3 coding sequence is TGCGCCAGCAGCCAATGGGAGGGGATGAACACTGAAGCTTTCTTT.

The genes are TRBV2 and TRBJ2-5; tentative D call: TRBD1 (6 bases). The CDR3 is 15 residues long. The germline CDR1 and CDR2 sequences are SNHLY and FYNNEI. V shed 6 bases and J shed 5 bases, with 19 bases lying between them. The CDR3 loop reads CASRKEVSTGETQYF. The CDR3 DNA reads TGTGCCAGCAGAAAGGAGGTCTCAACAGGGGAGACCCAGTACTTC. The variable domain in full, completed from reference TRBV2 and TRBJ2-5, reads EPEVTQTPSHQVTQMGQEVILRCVPISNHLYFYWYRQILGQKVEFLVSFYNNEISEKSEIFDDQFSVERPDGSNFTLKIRSTKLEDSAMYFCASRKEVSTGETQYFGPGTRLLVL.

V gene TRBV5-1 combines with J gene TRBJ2-1; 11 bases line up with TRBD2. V lost 4 bases to trimming and J lost 6 bases; unmatched junction nucleotides: 6. Germline V gene sequence: CDR1 SGHRS, CDR2 YFSETQ. This CDR3 region has 15 residues. The CDR3 loop reads CASSNSGGASNEQFF. CDR3 in DNA: TGCGCCAGCAGCAATAGCGGGGGGGCCTCCAATGAGCAGTTCTTC.

This clone is medium-sized (0.01 to 0.1%) by share. This chain uses TRBV4-1 with TRBJ2-2, with 12 bases fitting TRBD2. J lost 6 bases, V lost 1 base, and 3 bases had no gene match. The CDR3 sequence is 16 residues long. Germline values: CDR1 MGHRA, CDR2 YSYEKL. The CDR3 bases are TGCGCCAGCAGCCAAGTCTCTAGCGGGGGGGCCGGGGAGCTGTTTTTT. Protein: CASSQVSSGGAGELFF.

V is TRBV5-4 and J is TRBJ2-3; no clear D gene. CDR3 length equals 18 residues. CDR1 and CDR2 from the germline V gene are SGHNT and YYREEE (reference sequence). Trimming took off 0 bases at V and 1 base at J, with 18 bases between the two ends. Written as DNA, the CDR3 is TGTGCCAGCAGCTTGGCCGTCGTGAGGCCGGCGGGCACAGATACGCAGTATTTT. Its translation is CASSLAVVRPAGTDTQYF.

This clone was seen a handful of times. The chain uses TRBV13 and TRBJ2-1; the D gene could be TRBD1 or TRBD2 (6 bases each). The V end lost 7 bases, the J end lost 1 base, and 14 bases lay between the germline ends. CDR1 and CDR2 from the germline V gene are PRHDT and FYEKMQ (reference sequence). This CDR3 region has 15 residues. This CDR3 is CASTSGGGSYNEQFF. The CDR3 coding sequence is TGTGCCAGCACCTCAGGAGGGGGATCCTACAATGAGCAGTTCTTC.

The rearrangement links TRBV19 to TRBJ2-1; TRBD2 agrees at 8 bases. This CDR3 contains 15 residues. Germline V gene lookup returns CDR1 LNHDA and CDR2 SQIVND (reference sequence). Trimming removed 4 bases from V and 4 bases from J; junction bases left unmatched: 6. Here the CDR3 DNA reads TGTGCCAGTAGTACCGGGGGGGCCTTTTACAATGAGCAGTTCTTC. It encodes CASSTGGAFYNEQFF. Based on the CDR3 plus reference TRBV19 and TRBJ2-1, the full variable domain is DGGITQSPKYLFRKEGQNVTLSCEQNLNHDAMYWYRQDPGQGLRLIYYSQIVNDFQKGDIAEGYSVSREKKESFPLTVTSAQKNPTAFYLCASSTGGAFYNEQFFGPGTRLTVL.

This clone is medium-sized (0.01 to 0.1%) within its sample. The rearrangement joins TRBV6-1 to TRBJ2-2; 7 bases align to TRBD1. Germline-derived CDR1 and CDR2 are MNHNS and SASEGT. This CDR3 region has 16 residues. The V segment lost 3 bases and the J segment 7 bases; nucleotides outside the gene matches: 11. Written as DNA, the CDR3 is TGTGCCAGCAGTGACAGCACAGGGGATTCTGTCGGGGAGCTGTTTTTT. Encoded protein: CASSDSTGDSVGELFF.

The rearrangement links TRBV4-1 to TRBJ2-7; 8 bases match TRBD1. The CDR3 contains 14 residues. Germline CDR1 reads MGHRA; CDR2 reads YSYEKL. With 5 bases clipped from V and 5 bases from J, the junction kept 8 bases outside the gene matches. CDR3 sequence reads: CASSLGQDGNEQYF. The DNA of the CDR3 is TGCGCCAGCAGCTTGGGACAGGATGGGAACGAGCAGTACTTC.